The TCR beta chain under discussion was sequenced for a study of naive and memory T cell subsets. General observations from the study: Over 85% of naive TCR sequences appeared only once, unlike memory subsets. Naive repertoires, especially CD8, held a few larger clonotypes, possibly memory cells re-expressing CD45RA.

Regarding this clonotype: What it binds is not known.

Per the germline V gene, CDR1 is GTSNPN and CDR2 is SVGIG (reference sequence). V lost 5 bases and J lost 0; bases outside the gene matches: 6. There are 17 residues in the CDR3. An equimolar mix of two oligonucleotides served as the beta constant-region primer for TRBC1 and TRBC2. Ligated cDNA was amplified by four rounds of PCR with nested alpha and beta constant-region primers and SP2. TCRdb reanalysed the UMI-ligation and nested PCR reads using MiXCR and keeps one entry per CDR3 protein. In the table there are 98,000 or so distinct CDR3 sequences, about 14% of which are singletons. This clonotype was sampled from a human donor in good health. Sequenced material: naive CD8+ T cells from blood. The chain links TRBV30 to TRBJ2-6, with TRBD1 matching 11 bases. The CDR3 sequence is CAWEDRGLFSGANVLTF. In nucleotides, the CDR3 is TGTGCCTGGGAGGACAGGGGGCTCTTCTCTGGGGCCAACGTCCTGACTTTC.